A selection of T cell receptor beta chains follows, all from one sample in a study of blood T cell repertoires in COVID-19. Assay used: immunoSEQ multiplex PCR; TCRdb lists only in-frame clones, some missing. The table lists fewer than 200,000 clones, more than 75% of them singletons. The specimen was peripheral blood. The receptors shown here come from a woman aged 70-85 years with COVID-19, enrolled during active disease. The CDR3 runs from the conserved cysteine through the conserved F or W. A D gene is named only where the DNA matches it firmly. Size values are once, few and many counts, or a class for expanded clones, and some rows have none.

TRBJ2-3 TRBD2 16 . TRBV5-4 TGTGCCAGCACCTGGACTAGCGGGAGCGCCACAGATACGCAGTATTTT CASTWTSGSATDTQYF
TRBJ2-7 . 14 . TRBV4-1 TGCGCCAGCAGCCTGGGCAGGGTTGGATACGAGCAGTACTTC CASSLGRVGYEQYF
TRBJ1-6 . 16 once TRBV10-3 TGTGCCATCAGCCAATCTACTAGCTCCTATAATTCACCCCTCCACTTT CAISQSTSSYNSPLHF
TRBJ1-6 . 13 . TRBV14 TGTGCCAGCAGCCAAGTCAGGGGTTCACCCCTCCACTTT CASSQVRGSPLHF
TRBJ2-1 . 15 . TRBV14 TGTGCCAGCAGCCAAAGAGGGCTCTCCTACAATGAGCAGTTCTTC CASSQRGLSYNEQFF
TRBJ1-1 TRBD1 18 . TRBV27 TGTGCCAGCAGTTTGAAGACAGGGGGCGCAGCCTCGAGGACTGAAGCTTTCTTT CASSLKTGGAASRTEAFF
TRBJ1-1 TRBD1 15 . TRBV10-3 TGTGCCATCAGGGGAGGACAGGGATTAAACACTGAAGCTTTCTTT CAIRGGQGLNTEAFF
TRBJ1-5 TRBD1 16 few TRBV6-6 TGTGCCAGCAGCCCCGGACAGGGAAGGGGGGAGCAGCCCCAGCATTTT CASSPGQGRGEQPQHF
TRBJ1-6 . 15 . TRBV5-6 TGTGCCAGCACCATATTCGGGAGTAATAATTCACCCCTCCACTTT CASTIFGSNNSPLHF
TRBJ2-1 TRBD2 13 . TRBV29-1 TGCAGCGTTGATTCTAGCGGGAGCGATGAGCAGTTCTTC CSVDSSGSDEQFF
TRBJ2-3 TRBD2 18 . TRBV4-3 TGCGCCAGCAGCCAAGATATGGGGACTAGCGGGAGAACAGATACGCAGTATTTT CASSQDMGTSGRTDTQYF
TRBJ2-1 . 13 . TRBV6-5 TGTGCCGTAGAGCTAGTCTCCTACAATGAGCAGTTCTTC CAVELVSYNEQFF
TRBJ2-7 TRBD1 16 . TRBV24-1 TGTGCCACCAGTGACACCGGGACAGGGGCCCTCTACGAGCAGTACTTC CATSDTGTGALYEQYF
TRBJ1-1 . 12 . TRBV28 TGTGCCAGCAGGCCCTTCGAGACTGAAGCTTTCTTT CASRPFETEAFF